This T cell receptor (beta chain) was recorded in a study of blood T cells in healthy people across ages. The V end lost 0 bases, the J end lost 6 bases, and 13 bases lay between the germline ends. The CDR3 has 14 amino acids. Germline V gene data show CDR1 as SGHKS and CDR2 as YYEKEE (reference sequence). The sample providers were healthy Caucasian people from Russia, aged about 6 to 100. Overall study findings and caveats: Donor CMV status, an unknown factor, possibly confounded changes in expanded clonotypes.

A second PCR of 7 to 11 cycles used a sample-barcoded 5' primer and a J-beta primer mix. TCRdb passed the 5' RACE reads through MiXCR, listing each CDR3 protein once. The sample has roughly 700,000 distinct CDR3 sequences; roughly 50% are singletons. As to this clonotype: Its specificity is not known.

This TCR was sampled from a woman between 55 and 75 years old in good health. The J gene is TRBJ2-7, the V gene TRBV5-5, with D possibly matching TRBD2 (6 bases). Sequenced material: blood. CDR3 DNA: TGTGCCAGCAGCTTGGTGGTGGGAGGCGGCGAGCAGTACTTC. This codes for CASSLVVGGGEQYF.